The 13 T cell receptor beta chains below all came from one sample that was sequenced in a study of blood T cells in healthy people across ages. A J-beta primer mix and a sample-barcoded 5' primer were used in a second PCR of roughly 7 to 12 cycles. TCRdb recomputed calls from the 5' RACE reads with MiXCR, one row per CDR3 protein. Counted here are roughly 730,000 distinct CDR3 sequences, approximately 60% occurring once; the ten biggest clones make up more than 25%. What was sequenced was blood. These receptors came from a man in his forties or fifties in good health.

The chain links TRBV6-5 to TRBJ2-1; 10 positions agree with TRBD2. TRBJ2-7 explains the end of the DNA better; the J call may be wrong. This CDR3 spans 15 amino acids. Per germline, CDR1 MNHEY and CDR2 SVGAGI. The CDR3: CASSLAGAQYNEQYF. The DNA of the CDR3 is TGTGCCAGCAGTCTAGCGGGAGCTCAGTACAATGAGCAGTACTTC.

In this sample, this clonotype turned up once. CDR3 amino acids: CASSPSAPGNYGYTF. For the CDR3, the DNA is TGTGCCAGCAGCCCCTCGGCCCCCGGGAACTATGGCTACACCTTC. The rearrangement links TRBV6-5 to TRBJ1-2, with D hard to call. Trimming took off 6 bases at V and 2 bases at J, with 16 bases between the two ends. This CDR3 has 15 residues. Germline V gene sequence: CDR1 MNHEY, CDR2 SVGAGI.

In DNA, the CDR3 is TGTGCCAGCAGTTTATCTCAGGGAAGAAATTCACCCCTCCACTTT. Translated: CASSLSQGRNSPLHF. The chain employs TRBV27 and TRBJ1-6; D is perhaps TRBD1 (5 bases). Trimming pared 0 bases from V and 7 bases from J, leaving 10 bases between. This CDR3 has 15 amino acids. In germline, CDR1 is MNHEY, CDR2 SMNVEV (reference sequence).

The CDR3 protein is CASSIPGLGTEAFF. The CDR3 nucleotides read TGTGCCAGTAGTATACCGGGTCTGGGCACTGAAGCTTTCTTT. The chain combines TRBV19 with TRBJ1-1; D not certain. V shed 2 bases and J shed 4 bases, with 11 bases lying between them. The length of the CDR3 is 14 residues. Per the germline V gene, CDR1 is LNHDA and CDR2 is SQIVND (reference sequence).

This clonotype occurred a few times. The genes are TRBV6-2 or TRBV6-3 and TRBJ2-7; 9 bases line up with TRBD2. Per the germline V gene, CDR1 is MNHEY and CDR2 is SVGEGT. This CDR3 comprises 15 residues. V lost 0 bases and J lost 2; bases outside the gene matches: 2. CDR3 DNA sequence: TGTGCCAGCAGTTACTCAGGCGGGAGGGCCTACGAGCAGTACTTC. Translated: CASSYSGGRAYEQYF.

The V gene is TRBV12-3 or TRBV12-4, the J gene TRBJ1-4; the D gene is possibly TRBD1 (5 bases). The CDR3 is 15 residues long. V was cut by 6 bases and J by 8 bases, with 19 bases left in between. The CDR3 sequence: CASSPGANGIEKLFF. DNA for the CDR3: TGTGCCAGCAGCCCCGGGGCCAACGGGATCGAAAAACTGTTTTTT.

This rearrangement joins TRBV6-2 or TRBV6-3 to TRBJ1-5; possible D gene TRBD1, 5 bases. Trimming removed 2 bases at V and 4 bases at J, with 12 bases between. The CDR3 consists of 15 residues. Germline CDR1 reads MNHEY; CDR2 reads SVGEGT. CDR3 sequence: CASSYQATENQPQHF. For the CDR3, the DNA is TGTGCCAGCAGTTACCAGGCGACAGAGAATCAGCCCCAGCATTTT.

Regarding this clonotype: A junction end diverges from the germline sequence, so it may reflect a read error. The gene calls are TRBV20-1 and TRBJ1-6; 7 bases agree with TRBD1. There are 15 residues in the CDR3. Germline lookup yields CDR1 DFQATT and CDR2 SNEGSKA (reference sequence). The CDR3 protein is CSARAGGSYNSPLHF. Written as DNA, the CDR3 is TGCAGTGCGAGAGCAGGGGGCTCCTATAATTCACCCCTCCACTTT.

The chain recombines TRBV9 with TRBJ2-1; the D gene could be TRBD1 or TRBD2 (6 bases each). The V end was cut by 0 bases, the J end by 2 bases, with 12 bases between. Germline V gene lookup returns CDR1 SGDLS and CDR2 YYNGEE. CDR3 length equals 16 residues. CDR3 loop: CASSVGGAGTYNEQFF. CDR3 nucleotide sequence: TGTGCCAGCAGCGTAGGGGGGGCAGGGACCTACAATGAGCAGTTCTTC.

V is TRBV7-2 and J is TRBJ2-3; a weak D match, TRBD2 (5 bases). The CDR3 has 15 amino acids. Germline CDR1 is SGHTA and CDR2 is FQGNSA. The V and J ends lost 5 bases and 2 bases respectively, with 14 bases between them. The CDR3: CASSPRTSPTDTQYF. DNA for the CDR3: TGTGCCAGCAGCCCGCGGACTTCTCCCACAGATACGCAGTATTTT.

A few counts support this clonotype. The CDR3 coding sequence is TGTGCCAGCAGCTTAGATACGGACATCACTGAAGCTTTCTTT. Translating it yields CASSLDTDITEAFF. The chain carries TRBV7-2 and TRBJ1-1; D possibly corresponds to TRBD1 (5 bases). Trimming pared 1 base from V and 4 bases from J, leaving 10 bases between. The CDR3 extends over 14 amino acids. Per the germline V gene, CDR1 is SGHTA and CDR2 is FQGNSA.

In this sample, this clonotype turned up a few times. The rearrangement joins TRBV14 to TRBJ2-7, with TRBD2 matching over 7 bases. Germline CDR1 and CDR2: SGHDN and FVKESK. CDR3 length equals 12 residues. V shed 4 bases, J shed 7 bases, and the junction held 4 bases outside the gene matches. For the CDR3, the DNA is TGTGCCAGCAGCCCAGCGGGACGGGAGCAGTACTTC. It specifies CASSPAGREQYF. Drawing the rest from reference TRBV14 and TRBJ2-7, the complete variable domain is EAGVTQFPSHSVIEKGQTVTLRCDPISGHDNLYWYRRVMGKEIKFLLHFVKESKQDESGMPNNRFLAERTGGTYSTLKVQPAELEDSGVYFCASSPAGREQYFGPGTRLTVT.

This sequence joins TRBV7-2 and TRBJ2-3; TRBD1 might be the D (6 bases). From germline, CDR1 is SGHTA and CDR2 FQGNSA. The length of the CDR3 is 15 residues. V shed 5 bases and J shed 4 bases, with 16 bases lying between them. The CDR3 region has the DNA TGTGCCAGCAGCATCGACTCACAGGGATCAGATACGCAGTATTTT. Amino acids: CASSIDSQGSDTQYF.